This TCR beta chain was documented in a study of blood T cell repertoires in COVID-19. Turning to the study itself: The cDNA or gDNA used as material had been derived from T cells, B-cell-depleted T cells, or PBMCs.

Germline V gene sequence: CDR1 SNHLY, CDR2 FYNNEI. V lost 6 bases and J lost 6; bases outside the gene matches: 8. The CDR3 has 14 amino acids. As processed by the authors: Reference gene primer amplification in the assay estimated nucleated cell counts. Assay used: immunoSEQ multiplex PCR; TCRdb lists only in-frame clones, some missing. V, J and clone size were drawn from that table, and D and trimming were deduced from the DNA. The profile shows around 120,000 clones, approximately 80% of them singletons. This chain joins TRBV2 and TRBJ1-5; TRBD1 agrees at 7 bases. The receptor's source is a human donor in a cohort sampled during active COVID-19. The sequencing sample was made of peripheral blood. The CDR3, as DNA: TGTGCCAGCAGCGAGACAGGGTACGGTCAGCCCCAGCATTTT. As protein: CASSETGYGQPQHF.